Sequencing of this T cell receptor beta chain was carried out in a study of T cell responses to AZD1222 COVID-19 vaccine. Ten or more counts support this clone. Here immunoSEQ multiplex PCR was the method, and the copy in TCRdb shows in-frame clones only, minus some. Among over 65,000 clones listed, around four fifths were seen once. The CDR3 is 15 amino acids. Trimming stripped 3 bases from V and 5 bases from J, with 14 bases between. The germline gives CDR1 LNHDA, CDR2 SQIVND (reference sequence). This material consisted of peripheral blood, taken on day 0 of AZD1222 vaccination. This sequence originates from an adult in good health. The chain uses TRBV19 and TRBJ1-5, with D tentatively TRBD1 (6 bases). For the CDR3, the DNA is TGTGCCAGTAGTATGCTGGACAGCGTCCATCAGCCCCAGCATTTT. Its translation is CASSMLDSVHQPQHF.